What follows describes a single T cell receptor beta chain. This sample stems from a study of blood T cell repertoires in COVID-19. Germline CDR1 reads MNHEY; CDR2 reads SVGAGI. V dropped 8 bases and J dropped 6; count of bases not matched to a gene: 10. The CDR3 extends over 14 amino acids. TCRdb's table, derived via immunoSEQ multiplex PCR, lists solely in-frame clones and lacks some. Of 120,000 or so clones listed, roughly 87% are singletons. This receptor was taken from a man older than 75 with active or convalescent COVID-19. This chain joins TRBV6-5 and TRBJ1-1, with TRBD1 matching 9 bases. Sample: peripheral blood. This CDR3 is CASCRQGGVSEAFF. In nucleotides, the CDR3 is TGTGCCAGCTGCCGACAGGGGGGAGTCTCTGAAGCTTTCTTT.